These 14 T cell receptor beta chains originate from one sample sequenced in a study of shared clonotypes between healthy human individuals. Here immunoSEQ multiplex PCR was the method, and the copy in TCRdb shows in-frame clones only, minus some. The sample lists about 2,100,000 clones, about 92% occurring once. CD8 cells classed as naive were CD45RO-negative and positively selected for CCR7, excluding terminally differentiated effector memory CD45RA+ cells. The sequenced sample was naive CD8+ T cells from PBMCs. The receptors were sampled from a man aged 18-30 years in good health. Some clones in this sample may be carry-over from other donors' samples.

To note about this clone: Other DNA sequences in the sample encode the same CDR3. The chain uses TRBV28 and TRBJ2-7; possible D gene TRBD2, 6 bases. This CDR3 is built from 12 residues. V gave up 2 bases and J gave up 5 bases, with 7 bases separating them. Per germline, CDR1 MDHEN and CDR2 SYDVKM. The CDR3 sequence: CASSLGGNEQYF. For the CDR3, the DNA is TGTGCCAGCAGTTTAGGGGGGAACGAGCAGTACTTC.

The CDR3, as DNA: TGTGCCAGCAGCTTAGATGGTGATCAGCCCCAGCATTTT. Protein sequence: CASSLDGDQPQHF. The chain recombines TRBV11-2 with TRBJ1-5, with no clear D. Trimming pared 0 bases from V and 5 bases from J, leaving 5 bases between. This CDR3 comprises 13 residues. Per germline, CDR1 SGHAT and CDR2 FQNNGV.

This chain connects TRBV5-6 to TRBJ1-1; the D is unclear. Germline CDR1 and CDR2: SGHDT and YYEEEE. The germline V and J ends were trimmed by 2 bases and 2 bases, with 13 bases remaining between them. The CDR3 consists of 15 residues. The chain's CDR3 is CASSFPFTENTEAFF. CDR3 bases: TGTGCCAGCAGCTTCCCCTTTACAGAAAACACTGAAGCTTTCTTT. The whole variable domain, filled in from reference TRBV5-6 and TRBJ1-1, reads DAGVTQSPTHLIKTRGQQVTLRCSPKSGHDTVSWYQQALGQGPQFIFQYYEEEERQRGNFPDRFSGHQFPNYSSELNVNALLLGDSALYLCASSFPFTENTEAFFGQGTRLTVV.

V gene TRBV5-1 combines with J gene TRBJ2-7, with D possibly TRBD1 on 6 matching bases. V was cut by 5 bases and J by 3 bases, with 18 bases left in between. Germline CDR1 SGHRS, CDR2 YFSETQ. CDR3 length: 15 residues. CDR3 sequence: CASRDMDSLRYEQYF. CDR3 sequence (DNA): TGCGCCAGCAGAGATATGGACAGTTTACGCTACGAGCAGTACTTC.

This clone was seen a few times. The chain couples TRBV5-1 to TRBJ2-7; D may be TRBD1 (6 bases). V was cut by 3 bases and J by 3 bases, with 16 bases left in between. The CDR3 covers 15 residues. CDR1 SGHRS and CDR2 YFSETQ come from the germline V gene. Here the CDR3 reads CASSSPETGFYEQYF. Here the CDR3 DNA reads TGCGCCAGCAGCTCCCCCGAGACAGGTTTCTACGAGCAGTACTTC.

V gene TRBV28 combines with J gene TRBJ2-1; no clear D. Trimming removed 5 bases from V and 8 bases from J, with 10 bases in between. CDR1 MDHEN and CDR2 SYDVKM come from the germline V gene. CDR3 length: 12 amino acids. This CDR3 reads CASSHDRHEQFF. CDR3 DNA: TGTGCCAGCAGTCACGACCGTCATGAGCAGTTCTTC.

The chain uses TRBV7-9 and TRBJ1-3; 7 bases match TRBD1. The V and J ends lost 6 bases and 1 base, in that order; junction bases with no gene match: 9. Germline lookup yields CDR1 SEHNR and CDR2 FQNEAQ (reference sequence). This CDR3 has 16 residues. CDR3 sequence reads: CASRRIDRESGNTIYF. The DNA for the CDR3 is TGTGCCAGCAGACGTATCGACAGGGAATCTGGAAACACCATATATTTT.

V and J are TRBV20-1 and TRBJ2-7, with TRBD2 identical over 7 bases. The CDR3 is 11 residues long. Germline lookup yields CDR1 DFQATT and CDR2 SNEGSKA (reference sequence). V shed 6 bases, J shed 6 bases, and the junction held 5 bases outside the gene matches. For the CDR3, the DNA is TGCAGTGCCCCGGGGGGTCCCGAGCAGTACTTC. It is translated as CSAPGGPEQYF.

To note about this clone: This sample includes further DNA sequences coding for the same CDR3. J is TRBJ2-1 and V is TRBV27, with D possibly being TRBD2 (5 bases). Germline-derived CDR1 and CDR2 are MNHEY and SMNVEV (reference sequence). Trimming took 3 bases from V and 0 from J, leaving 15 bases between them. The CDR3 sequence is 17 residues long. Here the CDR3 DNA reads TGTGCCAGCAGTTTTAGGACTCTTCTGAGCTCCTACAATGAGCAGTTCTTC. Translation gives CASSFRTLLSSYNEQFF.

The rearrangement joins TRBV9 to TRBJ1-5; D call uncertain. The V end lost 6 bases, the J end lost 3 bases, and 13 bases lay between the germline ends. Germline-derived CDR1 and CDR2 are SGDLS and YYNGEE. The CDR3 contains 14 residues. CDR3 loop: CASNDGLLNQPQHF. In DNA form, the CDR3 reads TGTGCCAGCAATGACGGCCTCCTCAATCAGCCCCAGCATTTT. Complete variable domain (other parts from reference TRBV9 and TRBJ1-5): DSGVTQTPKHLITATGQRVTLRCSPRSGDLSVYWYQQSLDQGLQFLIQYYNGEERAKGNILERFSAQQFPDLHSELNLSSLELGDSALYFCASNDGLLNQPQHFGDGTRLSIL.

V usage is TRBV2 and J usage is TRBJ2-1; D tentatively reads TRBD1 or TRBD2 (6 bases each). The CDR3 runs 12 residues. CDR1 is SNHLY, CDR2 FYNNEI, per germline. Trimming cost V 8 bases and J 4 bases, with 9 bases left between them. CDR3 amino acids: CASVGGYNEQFF. The DNA of the CDR3 is TGTGCCAGCGTAGGGGGGTACAATGAGCAGTTCTTC.

The rearrangement joins TRBV11-3 to TRBJ2-2; 10 nucleotides match TRBD1. The germline gives CDR1 SGHNT, CDR2 YENEEA. After removal of 5 bases from V and 5 bases from J, the junction contained 5 bases not matched to a gene. There are 15 residues in the CDR3. CDR3 amino acids: CASSRDRGHTGELFF. DNA of the CDR3: TGTGCCAGCAGCAGAGACAGGGGGCATACCGGGGAGCTGTTTTTT.

The chain is built from TRBV5-6 and TRBJ2-7; maybe TRBD1 (5 bases). Germline CDR1 reads SGHDT; CDR2 reads YYEEEE. Between the trimmed V and J ends, which lost 3 bases and 4 bases, there was a span of 11 bases. CDR3 size: 13 residues. The CDR3 DNA reads as TGTGCCAGCAGCTGGGGCCCAGATTACGAGCAGTACTTC. It encodes CASSWGPDYEQYF.

CDR3 region: CASSDRTYNEQFF. The CDR3 DNA reads TGTGCCAGCAGTGACAGGACCTACAATGAGCAGTTCTTC. This sequence joins TRBV27 and TRBJ2-1; TRBD1 might be the D (6 bases). V lost 5 bases, J lost 2 bases, and 7 bases lay in between. CDR1 is MNHEY, CDR2 SMNVEV, per germline (reference sequence). The CDR3 has 13 residues.